These T cell receptor beta chains were read from a single sample in a study of beta chain features in type 1 diabetes. Assay: immunoSEQ multiplex PCR; the TCRdb copy retains only in-frame clones and omits some. This sample yields about half a million clones, of which approximately 30% are seen a single time; 0.05% to 0.07% belongs to the top ten. Specimen: naive CD4+ T cells from blood. These receptor sequences come from a man between 18 and 29 years old in good health. Each CDR3 is given with its conserved first and last residue. The order of the fields is D gene, clone size, V gene, J gene, CDR3 protein, CDR3 DNA. A D gene is named only where the DNA matches it firmly. Only some rows state a clone size, as once, few, many or a class for expanded clones.

d_gene: .
abundance: few
v_gene: TRBV7-2
j_gene: TRBJ2-3
CDR3aa: CASSPRWGTTDTQYF
CDR3nt: TGTGCCAGCAGCCCCAGGTGGGGCACGACAGATACGCAGTATTTT

d_gene: .
abundance: few
v_gene: TRBV4-1
j_gene: TRBJ2-1
CDR3aa: CASSLVAGGTNEQFF
CDR3nt: TGCGCCAGCAGCCTGGTAGCTGGCGGGACAAATGAGCAGTTCTTC

d_gene: TRBD1
abundance: few
v_gene: TRBV11-2
j_gene: TRBJ2-1
CDR3aa: CASSLDRVNEQFF
CDR3nt: TGTGCCAGCAGCCTGGACAGGGTCAATGAGCAGTTCTTC

d_gene: .
abundance: .
v_gene: TRBV25-1
j_gene: TRBJ2-2
CDR3aa: CASSGASANTGELFF
CDR3nt: TGTGCCAGCAGTGGGGCCAGCGCGAACACCGGGGAGCTGTTTTTT

d_gene: .
abundance: .
v_gene: TRBV5-1
j_gene: TRBJ1-1
CDR3aa: CASSPALNTEAFF
CDR3nt: TGCGCCAGCAGCCCAGCATTGAACACTGAAGCTTTCTTT

d_gene: .
abundance: few
v_gene: TRBV30
j_gene: TRBJ2-1
CDR3aa: CAWSVGLASTEQFF
CDR3nt: TGTGCCTGGAGTGTGGGCCTAGCGTCAACTGAGCAGTTCTTC

d_gene: TRBD2
abundance: few
v_gene: TRBV30
j_gene: TRBJ2-4
CDR3aa: CAWSVRLAGTAKNIQYF
CDR3nt: TGTGCCTGGAGTGTTAGGCTAGCGGGAACGGCCAAAAACATTCAGTACTTC

d_gene: TRBD2
abundance: .
v_gene: TRBV28
j_gene: TRBJ2-1
CDR3aa: CASSLGLAGSGATYNEQFF
CDR3nt: TGTGCCAGCAGCCTGGGACTAGCGGGAAGCGGGGCCACTTACAATGAGCAGTTCTTC

d_gene: TRBD1
abundance: .
v_gene: TRBV30
j_gene: TRBJ2-5
CDR3aa: CAWEQGQETQYF
CDR3nt: TGTGCCTGGGAACAGGGGCAAGAGACCCAGTACTTC

d_gene: TRBD1
abundance: .
v_gene: TRBV30
j_gene: TRBJ2-7
CDR3aa: CALGRAGQGSYEQYF
CDR3nt: TGTGCGCTGGGAAGGGCAGGACAGGGCTCCTACGAGCAGTACTTC

d_gene: TRBD1
abundance: .
v_gene: TRBV29-1
j_gene: TRBJ1-2
CDR3aa: CSTISGTELLYTF
CDR3nt: TGCAGCACGATATCAGGGACAGAACTCCTCTACACCTTC

d_gene: TRBD2
abundance: .
v_gene: TRBV15
j_gene: TRBJ2-7
CDR3aa: CATSRDLAGGTYEQYF
CDR3nt: TGTGCCACCAGCAGAGATTTGGCGGGAGGAACCTACGAGCAGTACTTC

d_gene: .
abundance: .
v_gene: TRBV30
j_gene: TRBJ2-7
CDR3aa: CAWSRLRDGPYEQYF
CDR3nt: TGTGCCTGGAGTCGTCTCCGGGACGGGCCCTACGAGCAGTACTTC

d_gene: .
abundance: few
v_gene: TRBV29-1
j_gene: TRBJ2-3
CDR3aa: CSVEATVGAPTDTQYF
CDR3nt: TGCAGCGTTGAAGCTACCGTGGGGGCCCCCACAGATACGCAGTATTTT

d_gene: .
abundance: once
v_gene: TRBV29-1
j_gene: TRBJ1-5
CDR3aa: CSVVGDTSWDQPQHF
CDR3nt: TGCAGCGTTGTAGGGGACACCTCTTGGGATCAGCCCCAGCATTTT

d_gene: .
abundance: once
v_gene: TRBV5-1
j_gene: TRBJ2-1
CDR3aa: CASSFLGNEQFF
CDR3nt: TGCGCCAGCAGCTTCTTGGGCAATGAGCAGTTCTTC

d_gene: TRBD2
abundance: .
v_gene: TRBV4-3
j_gene: TRBJ2-7
CDR3aa: CASSQIAGGPNEQYF
CDR3nt: TGCGCCAGCAGCCAGATAGCGGGAGGGCCCAACGAGCAGTACTTC

d_gene: .
abundance: few
v_gene: TRBV7-2
j_gene: TRBJ2-3
CDR3aa: CASSPRADTQYF
CDR3nt: TGTGCCAGCAGCCCGCGTGCAGATACGCAGTATTTT

d_gene: TRBD1
abundance: few
v_gene: TRBV7-7
j_gene: TRBJ2-5
CDR3aa: CASSPRQGGGETQYF
CDR3nt: TGTGCTAGCAGCCCAAGACAGGGTGGGGGAGAGACCCAGTACTTC

d_gene: TRBD2
abundance: .
v_gene: TRBV7-2
j_gene: TRBJ2-6
CDR3aa: CACSPLAGGPWGANVLTF
CDR3nt: TGTGCCTGCAGCCCTCTAGCGGGAGGGCCATGGGGGGCCAACGTCCTGACTTTC

d_gene: .
abundance: few
v_gene: TRBV9
j_gene: TRBJ2-3
CDR3aa: CASSVEGDGTDTQYF
CDR3nt: TGTGCCAGCAGCGTAGAAGGGGATGGCACAGATACGCAGTATTTT

d_gene: .
abundance: .
v_gene: TRBV21-1
j_gene: TRBJ2-5
CDR3aa: CASGQQGQETQYF
CDR3nt: TGTGCCAGCGGACAACAGGGGCAAGAGACCCAGTACTTC

d_gene: .
abundance: .
v_gene: TRBV7-2
j_gene: TRBJ2-1
CDR3aa: CASSLRGPYNEQFF
CDR3nt: TGTGCCAGCAGCCTAAGGGGACCCTACAATGAGCAGTTCTTC

d_gene: .
abundance: few
v_gene: TRBV30
j_gene: TRBJ2-2
CDR3aa: CAWTEGTPGELFF
CDR3nt: TGTGCCTGGACCGAGGGGACACCCGGGGAGCTGTTTTTT

d_gene: .
abundance: few
v_gene: TRBV28
j_gene: TRBJ1-2
CDR3aa: CASSLSADSNGYTF
CDR3nt: TGTGCCAGCAGTTTATCAGCAGACTCGAATGGCTACACCTTC

d_gene: .
abundance: .
v_gene: TRBV29-1
j_gene: TRBJ2-1
CDR3aa: CSAGGNEQFF
CDR3nt: TGCAGCGCCGGGGGCAATGAGCAGTTCTTC

d_gene: .
abundance: few
v_gene: TRBV5-1
j_gene: TRBJ2-7
CDR3aa: CASSVDRAEQYF
CDR3nt: TGCGCCAGCAGCGTGGACCGGGCCGAGCAGTACTTC